The clone carrying this T cell receptor (beta chain) was seen only once. Assay used: immunoSEQ multiplex PCR; TCRdb lists only in-frame clones, some missing. The data contain 55,000 to 70,000 clones, more than 60% of them seen just once; the ten biggest clones take up roughly 17%. These data originate in a study of radiotherapy plus CTLA-4 blockade in lung cancer. Across the whole study: Objective responses arose in approximately 19% of patients, and around 32% experienced disease control.

The CDR3 has 15 amino acids. Per germline, CDR1 SGHRS and CDR2 YFSETQ. With 0 bases removed from V and 4 bases from J, the gap between germline ends came to 13 bases. The source of this sequence is a human donor with non-small cell lung cancer who had a complete response to radiotherapy plus ipilimumab. This specimen consisted of peripheral blood, obtained from a patient treated with radiotherapy plus ipilimumab. The chain couples TRBV5-1 to TRBJ1-2, with TRBD1 as a possible D gene (5 bases). CDR3 nucleotides: TGCGCCAGCAGCTTGGGTGCGGGGCTGGGCTATGGCTACACCTTC. Protein sequence: CASSLGAGLGYGYTF.